The T cell receptor beta chain under discussion was sequenced for a study of T cell responses to AZD1222 COVID-19 vaccine. Study results and limitations: Recipients of two AZD1222 doses showed rising Spike-specific TCR breadth and depth. Unmutated variant regions reportedly attract nearly half of all spike-specific TCRs.

A note on this clone: Its antigen is as yet unknown.

Clones were read by immunoSEQ multiplex PCR, and TCRdb kept only the in-frame ones, dropping some. The table lists 150,000 to 200,000 clones, roughly 92% of them singletons. V lost 0 bases, J lost 7 bases, and 20 bases lay in between. The CDR3 is made up of 16 amino acids. CDR1 SGDLS and CDR2 YYNGEE come from the germline V gene. The chain employs TRBV9 and TRBJ2-7; D is possibly TRBD2 (6 bases). The receptor comes from an adult in good health. This sample comprised peripheral blood, obtained on day 0 of AZD1222 vaccination. The CDR3 reads CASSVAGGESSTEQYF. The CDR3 DNA sequence: TGTGCCAGCAGCGTAGCGGGCGGGGAGTCGTCCACTGAGCAGTACTTC.